The 21 T cell receptor beta chains given below trace back to one sample, sequenced in a study of control samples from healthy donors and cancer patients. Measured with immunoSEQ multiplex PCR; TCRdb has only the in-frame clones, and not every one. The sample has around 150,000 clones; 80% to 90% are singletons. Sequencing was carried out using blood. All receptors come from a man aged 25 to 40 in good health.

A single count supports this clone. This chain joins TRBV28 and TRBJ2-6, with D maybe TRBD1 (5 bases). Germline-derived CDR1 and CDR2 are MDHEN and SYDVKM. V shed 2 bases and J shed 2 bases, with 7 bases lying between them. This CDR3 spans 15 amino acids. The CDR3 bases are TGTGCCAGCAGTTTACGCAGGGCTGGGGCCAACGTCCTGACTTTC. It specifies CASSLRRAGANVLTF.

This clone was seen only once. V and J are TRBV7-2 and TRBJ1-1; no clear D. The CDR3 consists of 13 residues. V lost 6 bases to trimming and J lost 0 bases, with 8 bases between them. Germline CDR1 SGHTA, CDR2 FQGNSA. CDR3 coding DNA: TGTGCCAGCAGGTTTTCATTGAACACTGAAGCTTTCTTT. It encodes CASRFSLNTEAFF.

This chain connects TRBV9 to TRBJ1-3; maybe TRBD1 (6 bases). Germline CDR1 reads SGDLS; CDR2 reads YYNGEE. The length of the CDR3 is 14 residues. The ends were cut back, 4 bases at V and 1 base at J, with 9 bases in the middle. CDR3 residues: CASSRTGSGNTIYF. The CDR3 DNA reads as TGTGCCAGCAGCCGTACAGGGTCTGGAAACACCATATATTTT.

The chain has TRBV27 and TRBJ2-1; D unclear. The ends were cut back, 1 base at V and 3 bases at J, with 10 bases in the middle. The germline V gene has CDR1 MNHEY and CDR2 SMNVEV (reference sequence). CDR3 length: 15 amino acids. CDR3 protein: CASSLWTQSYNEQFF. The DNA for the CDR3 is TGTGCCAGCAGTTTATGGACCCAAAGCTACAATGAGCAGTTCTTC.

In its sample, this clone was seen a few times. Other nucleotide sequences from this sample produce the same CDR3. The rearrangement uses TRBV5-1 and TRBJ1-1, with no clear D. Trimming stripped 0 bases from V and 4 bases from J, with 10 bases between. Germline V gene lookup returns CDR1 SGHRS and CDR2 YFSETQ. The CDR3 totals 14 residues. The CDR3 bases are TGCGCCAGCAGCTTGGGGGGTGAGGGCACTGAAGCTTTCTTT. Protein: CASSLGGEGTEAFF.

The rearrangement links TRBV7-6 to TRBJ2-3; D may be TRBD1 (5 bases). Germline V gives CDR1 SGHVS, CDR2 FNYEAQ. The CDR3 runs to 15 residues. V was pared by 1 base and J by 2 bases, with 10 bases between. The CDR3 sequence: CASSLVTVVTDTQYF. In DNA form, the CDR3 reads TGTGCCAGCAGCTTAGTGACAGTAGTCACAGATACGCAGTATTTT.

The chain employs TRBV9 and TRBJ2-6, with TRBD2 as a possible D gene (5 bases). In germline, CDR1 is SGDLS, CDR2 YYNGEE. V shed 0 bases and J shed 0 bases, with 7 bases lying between them. The CDR3 has 16 residues. CDR3 residues: CASSVEGSSGANVLTF. The DNA for the CDR3 is TGTGCCAGCAGCGTAGAAGGGAGCTCTGGGGCCAACGTCCTGACTTTC.

V gene TRBV29-1 combines with J gene TRBJ1-2; a possible D gene is TRBD1 (5 bases). V was clipped by 6 bases and J by 3 bases, with 17 bases between them. The CDR3 loop spans 14 amino acids. The germline CDR1 and CDR2 sequences are SQVTM and ANQGSEA. CDR3: CSVKPGTGHYGYTF. Here the CDR3 DNA reads TGCAGCGTAAAACCCGGGACGGGGCACTATGGCTACACCTTC.

The V and J genes are TRBV7-2 and TRBJ2-1; TRBD2 matches 8 bases. This CDR3 is built from 14 residues. Trimming took 2 bases from V and 5 from J; bases not matched to a gene: 2. Germline loops: CDR1 SGHTA, CDR2 FQGNSA. CDR3 loop: CASSLRGRHNEQFF. As DNA, the CDR3 is TGTGCCAGCAGCTTACGCGGGAGGCACAATGAGCAGTTCTTC.

This clone was counted once. CDR3 sequence (DNA): TGTGCCAGCAGTTTAGCCCCGGGGCAGGGGACAGATACGCAGTATTTT. Protein sequence: CASSLAPGQGTDTQYF. The gene calls are TRBV27 and TRBJ2-3; D perhaps matches TRBD1 (6 bases). There are 16 residues in the CDR3. Germline V lookup: CDR1 MNHEY, CDR2 SMNVEV (reference sequence). Trimming pared 2 bases from V and 3 bases from J, leaving 15 bases between.

The chain uses TRBV19 and TRBJ1-1; a possible D gene is TRBD1 (5 bases). CDR1 is LNHDA and CDR2 is SQIVND in the germline V gene (reference sequence). The CDR3 is made up of 14 amino acids. Trimming removed 1 base at V and 7 bases at J, with 13 bases between. CDR3 protein: CASSIGSGTGEAFF. The DNA of the CDR3 is TGTGCCAGTAGTATAGGGTCAGGGACGGGTGAAGCTTTCTTT.

CDR3 nucleotides: TGTGCCAGCTCACCTCTCGGCAGTTTCTACACAGATACGCAGTATTTT. Protein sequence: CASSPLGSFYTDTQYF. The chain joins TRBV18 to TRBJ2-3; no reliable D call. Germline-derived CDR1 and CDR2 are KGHSH and LQKENI. Trimming took off 3 bases at V and 2 bases at J, with 15 bases between the two ends. This CDR3 is 16 amino acids long. The whole variable domain, filled in from reference TRBV18 and TRBJ2-3, reads NAGVMQNPRHLVRRRGQEARLRCSPMKGHSHVYWYRQLPEEGLKFMVYLQKENIIDESGMPKERFSAEFPKEGPSILRIQQVVRGDSAAYFCASSPLGSFYTDTQYFGPGTRLTVL.

This rearrangement joins TRBV18 to TRBJ2-2; the D is unclear. CDR1 KGHSH and CDR2 LQKENI come from the germline V gene. This CDR3 is 11 amino acids long. The ends were cut back, 2 bases at V and 9 bases at J, with 4 bases in the middle. The CDR3 reads CASSPGRELFF. Here the CDR3 DNA reads TGTGCCAGCTCACCAGGCCGGGAGCTGTTTTTT.

The chain carries TRBV2 and TRBJ2-2; 8 nucleotides line up with TRBD1. The V gene end was trimmed by 6 bases and the J gene end by 1 base; junction bases not matched to a gene: 1. Germline CDR1 SNHLY, CDR2 FYNNEI. The CDR3 length is 14 residues. CDR3: CASRGTGNTGELFF. CDR3 DNA sequence: TGTGCCAGCAGGGGGACAGGGAACACCGGGGAGCTGTTTTTT.

The chain joins TRBV5-4 to TRBJ1-4; the D is unclear. The germline V and J ends were trimmed by 0 bases and 0 bases, with 12 bases remaining between them. CDR1 and CDR2 (germline): SGHNT, YYREEE (reference sequence). The CDR3 extends over 17 amino acids. CDR3 residues: CASSLGLPGATNEKLFF. DNA of the CDR3: TGTGCCAGCAGCTTGGGGTTACCAGGTGCAACTAATGAAAAACTGTTTTTT. Drawing the rest from reference TRBV5-4 and TRBJ1-4, the complete variable domain is ETGVTQSPTHLIKTRGQQVTLRCSSQSGHNTVSWYQQALGQGPQFIFQYYREEENGRGNFPPRFSGLQFPNYSSELNVNALELDDSALYLCASSLGLPGATNEKLFFGSGTQLSVL.

This chain connects TRBV27 to TRBJ2-7; the match to TRBD1 covers 7 bases. Germline CDR1 MNHEY, CDR2 SMNVEV (reference sequence). Germline trimming cut 5 bases from V and 3 bases from J; bases unmatched to any gene: 10. The CDR3 covers 15 residues. CDR3 sequence: CASSPPGQPYYEQYF. As DNA, the CDR3 is TGTGCCAGCAGTCCTCCGGGACAGCCTTACTACGAGCAGTACTTC.

CDR3 sequence: CASSEALDVRGLNQPQHF. The CDR3 nucleotides read TGTGCCAGCAGTGAAGCGCTAGACGTTCGCGGTCTGAATCAGCCCCAGCATTTT. The V gene is TRBV6-1, the J gene TRBJ1-5; D remains unclear. CDR1 is MNHNS, CDR2 SASEGT, per germline. Between the trimmed V and J ends, which lost 0 bases and 4 bases, there was a span of 19 bases. The CDR3 has 18 amino acids.

V gene TRBV5-1 combines with J gene TRBJ2-1; possible D gene TRBD2, 5 bases. Germline-derived CDR1 and CDR2 are SGHRS and YFSETQ. The CDR3 contains 14 residues. Trimming removed 4 bases at V and 1 base at J, with 9 bases between. CDR3 sequence reads: CASSPPGSYNEQFF. The CDR3 nucleotides read TGCGCCAGCAGCCCACCGGGGTCCTACAATGAGCAGTTCTTC.

This rearrangement joins TRBV6-5 to TRBJ1-2; D is unclear. The V end lost 4 bases, the J end lost 3 bases, and 12 bases lay between the germline ends. The CDR3 length is 14 residues. Germline CDR1 MNHEY, CDR2 SVGAGI. CDR3 sequence (DNA): TGTGCCAGCAGTTTAGGATGGTCGGACTATGGCTACACCTTC. Amino acid sequence: CASSLGWSDYGYTF.

The genes are TRBV19 and TRBJ1-6, with 8 bases matching TRBD1. V lost 8 bases to trimming and J lost 9 bases; unmatched junction nucleotides: 6. The CDR3 extends over 13 amino acids. CDR1 and CDR2 (germline): LNHDA, SQIVND (reference sequence). The CDR3 region is CASEGTGTSPLHF. The CDR3 region has the DNA TGTGCCAGTGAAGGGACAGGTACTTCACCCCTCCACTTT.

The chain joins TRBV4-1 to TRBJ1-6; tentative D call: TRBD1 (5 bases). The CDR3 is 19 amino acids. Germline V gene lookup returns CDR1 MGHRA and CDR2 YSYEKL. V dropped 1 base and J dropped 0 bases, with 16 bases sitting between them. CDR3 loop: CASSQGGMRGFSYNSPLHF. The CDR3, as DNA: TGCGCCAGCAGCCAAGGGGGGATGCGGGGTTTCTCCTATAATTCACCCCTCCACTTT.